This T cell receptor (beta chain) was sequenced during a study of T cells in localized non-small cell lung cancer. General study results and limits: Higher adjacent-lung clonality was associated with shorter survival. Uninvolved adjacent lung showed the highest T cell clonality, exceeding tumor. Adjacent lung held a median roughly 54 of the top 100 tumor clones.

Profiled with immunoSEQ multiplex PCR; TCRdb holds only in-frame clones, not every one. The sample gives under 4,000 clones, 28% of which show up once; more than 13% is in the top ten. CDR3 length equals 15 residues. Per germline, CDR1 SGHDT and CDR2 YYEEEE. J was trimmed by 3 bases and V by 3 bases; bases with no gene match: 5. With regard to this clone: No antigen is known for it.

This sequence joins TRBV5-6 and TRBJ2-7; TRBD2 agrees at 11 bases. The receptor was derived from a male donor at least 60 years old with stage I lung adenocarcinoma. The sample here was lung tumor tissue, taken before any cancer treatment. The CDR3 nucleotides read TGTGCCAGCAGCTCCGTAGCGGGGGGGGACTACGAGCAGTACTTC. Its protein is CASSSVAGGDYEQYF.